This T cell receptor beta chain came from a study of shared clonotypes between healthy human individuals. Libraries were prepared by immunoSEQ multiplex PCR; TCRdb keeps only in-frame clonotypes and omits some of them. This table has more than 2 million clones, 90% to 95% appearing once. This CDR3 contains 15 residues. Germline V lookup: CDR1 SEHNR, CDR2 FQNEAQ (reference sequence). V was clipped by 5 bases and J by 0 bases, with 14 bases between them. The specimen was naive CD4+ T cells sorted from blood. Subset reported: CD45RA+ positively selected. The rearrangement joins TRBV7-9 to TRBJ2-7; D is unresolved. The sequence was collected from a man aged 18 to 29 in good health. The CDR3 nucleotides read TGTGCCAGCAGCCCAGGAGCAGCTACCTCCTACGAGCAGTACTTC. Translated: CASSPGAATSYEQYF.